This TCR beta chain was identified during a study of T cell responses to AZD1222 COVID-19 vaccine. Study in general: Timing groups of about 4 and about 12 weeks for second doses were pooled.

TCRdb keeps only in-frame clones here, not all; method: immunoSEQ multiplex PCR. The sample has 120,000 or so clones; around 92% are singletons. This CDR3 is built from 13 residues. Germline-derived CDR1 and CDR2 are SGHAT and FQNNGV. V lost 8 bases, J lost 7 bases, and 6 bases stayed unmatched. The sequence was collected from an adult in good health. J is TRBJ1-4 and V is TRBV11-2; TRBD1 matches at 8 bases. Source: peripheral blood, taken on day 0 of AZD1222 vaccination. The CDR3 loop reads CASRRDRLEKLFF. The CDR3 DNA follows: TGTGCCAGCCGCCGGGACAGGCTTGAAAAACTGTTTTTT.